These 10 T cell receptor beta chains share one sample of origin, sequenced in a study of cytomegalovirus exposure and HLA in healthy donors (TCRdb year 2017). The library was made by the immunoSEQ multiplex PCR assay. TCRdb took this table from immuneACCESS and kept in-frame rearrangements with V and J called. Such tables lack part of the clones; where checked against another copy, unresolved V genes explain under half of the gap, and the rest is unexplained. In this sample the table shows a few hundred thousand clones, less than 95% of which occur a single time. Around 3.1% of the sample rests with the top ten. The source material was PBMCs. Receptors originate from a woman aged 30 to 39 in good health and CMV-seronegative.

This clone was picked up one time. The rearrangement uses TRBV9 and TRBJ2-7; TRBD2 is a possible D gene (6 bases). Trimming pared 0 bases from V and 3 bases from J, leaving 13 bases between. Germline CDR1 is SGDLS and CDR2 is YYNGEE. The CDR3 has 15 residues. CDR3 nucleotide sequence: TGTGCCAGCAGCGTAGTTCCGGGAGCGTTCTACGAGCAGTACTTC. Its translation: CASSVVPGAFYEQYF. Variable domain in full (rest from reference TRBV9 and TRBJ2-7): DSGVTQTPKHLITATGQRVTLRCSPRSGDLSVYWYQQSLDQGLQFLIQYYNGEERAKGNILERFSAQQFPDLHSELNLSSLELGDSALYFCASSVVPGAFYEQYFGPGTRLTVT.

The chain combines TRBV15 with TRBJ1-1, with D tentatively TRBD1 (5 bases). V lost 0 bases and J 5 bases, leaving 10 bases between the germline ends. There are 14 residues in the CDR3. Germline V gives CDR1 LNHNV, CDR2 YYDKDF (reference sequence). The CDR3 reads CATSREGEGTEAFF. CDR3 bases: TGTGCCACCAGCAGAGAGGGGGAGGGGACTGAAGCTTTCTTT.

The CDR3 DNA sequence: TGTGCCAGCAGTGAAGCAAGGGATAGCGGGAGTCTATACGAGCAGTACTTC. This gives the protein CASSEARDSGSLYEQYF. This chain connects TRBV6-1 to TRBJ2-7; the match to TRBD2 covers 9 bases. The V and J ends lost 0 bases and 4 bases, in that order; junction bases with no gene match: 10. This CDR3 is 17 amino acids long. The germline V gene encodes CDR1 MNHNS and CDR2 SASEGT.

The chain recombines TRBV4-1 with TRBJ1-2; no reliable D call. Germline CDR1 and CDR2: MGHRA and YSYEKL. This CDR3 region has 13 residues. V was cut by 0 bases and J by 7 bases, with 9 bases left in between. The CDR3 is CASSQEIEGGYTF. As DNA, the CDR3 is TGCGCCAGCAGCCAAGAGATTGAGGGTGGCTACACCTTC.

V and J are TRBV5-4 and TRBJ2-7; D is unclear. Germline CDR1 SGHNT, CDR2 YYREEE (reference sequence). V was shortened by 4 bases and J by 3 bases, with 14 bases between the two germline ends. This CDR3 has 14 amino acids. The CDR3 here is CASSALDHVYEQYF. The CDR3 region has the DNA TGTGCCAGCAGCGCCCTCGATCACGTCTACGAGCAGTACTTC. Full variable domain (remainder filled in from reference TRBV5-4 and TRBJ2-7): ETGVTQSPTHLIKTRGQQVTLRCSSQSGHNTVSWYQQALGQGPQFIFQYYREEENGRGNFPPRFSGLQFPNYSSELNVNALELDDSALYLCASSALDHVYEQYFGPGTRLTVT.

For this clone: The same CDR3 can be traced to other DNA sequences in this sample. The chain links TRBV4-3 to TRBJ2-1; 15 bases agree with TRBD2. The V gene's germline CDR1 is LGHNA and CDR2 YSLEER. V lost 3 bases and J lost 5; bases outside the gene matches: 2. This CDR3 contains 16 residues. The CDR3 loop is CASSQGLAGGNNEQFF. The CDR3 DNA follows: TGCGCCAGCAGCCAGGGACTAGCGGGAGGAAACAATGAGCAGTTCTTC.

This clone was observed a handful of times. The CDR3 protein is CASRLDRGELFF. In DNA, the CDR3 is TGCGCCAGCAGATTAGACAGGGGGGAGCTGTTTTTT. The gene calls are TRBV5-1 and TRBJ2-2, with D tentatively TRBD1 (6 bases). Germline V CDR1 and CDR2: SGHRS, YFSETQ. V was pared by 5 bases and J by 8 bases, with 10 bases between. The CDR3 sequence is 12 residues long.

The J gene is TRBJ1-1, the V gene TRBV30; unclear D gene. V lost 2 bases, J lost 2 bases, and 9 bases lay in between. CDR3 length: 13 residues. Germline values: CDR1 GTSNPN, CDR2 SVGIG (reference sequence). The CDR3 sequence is CAWSYIPNTEAFF. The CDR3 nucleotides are TGTGCCTGGAGTTACATTCCTAACACTGAAGCTTTCTTT.

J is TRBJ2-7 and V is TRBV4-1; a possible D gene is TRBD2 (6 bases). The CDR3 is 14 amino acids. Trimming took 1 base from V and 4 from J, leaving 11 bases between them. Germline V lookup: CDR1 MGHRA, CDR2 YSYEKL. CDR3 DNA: TGCGCCAGCAGCCAAGTAATAGCGGCGTACGAGCAGTACTTC. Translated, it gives CASSQVIAAYEQYF.

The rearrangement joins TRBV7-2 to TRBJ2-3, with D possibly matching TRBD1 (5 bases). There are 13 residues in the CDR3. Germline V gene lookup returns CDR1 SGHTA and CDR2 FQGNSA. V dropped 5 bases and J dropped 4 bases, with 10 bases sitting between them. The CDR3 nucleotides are TGTGCCAGCAGCGGTCAGGGCGCAGATACGCAGTATTTT. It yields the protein CASSGQGADTQYF.